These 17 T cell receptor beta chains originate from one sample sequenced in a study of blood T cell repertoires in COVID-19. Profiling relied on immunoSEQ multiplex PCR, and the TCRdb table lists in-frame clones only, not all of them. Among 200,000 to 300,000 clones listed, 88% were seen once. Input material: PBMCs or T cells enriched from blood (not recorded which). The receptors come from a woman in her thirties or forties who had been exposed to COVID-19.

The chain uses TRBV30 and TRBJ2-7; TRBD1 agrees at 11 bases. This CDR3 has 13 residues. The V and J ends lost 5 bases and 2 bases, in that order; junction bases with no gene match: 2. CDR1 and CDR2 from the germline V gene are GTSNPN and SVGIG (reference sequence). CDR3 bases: TGTGCCTGGGGGACAGGGGGGGCCTACGAGCAGTACTTC. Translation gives CAWGTGGAYEQYF.

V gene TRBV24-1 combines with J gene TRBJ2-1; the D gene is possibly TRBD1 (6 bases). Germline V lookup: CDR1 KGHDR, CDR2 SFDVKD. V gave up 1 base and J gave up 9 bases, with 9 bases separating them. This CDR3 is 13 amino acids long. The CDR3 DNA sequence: TGTGCCACCAGTGATTTTAACAGGGTTGAGCAGTTCTTC. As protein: CATSDFNRVEQFF.

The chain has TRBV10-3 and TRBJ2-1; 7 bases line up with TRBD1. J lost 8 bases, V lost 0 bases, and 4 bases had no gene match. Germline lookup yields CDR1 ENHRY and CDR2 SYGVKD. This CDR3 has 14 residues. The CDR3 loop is CAISESRGPDEQFF. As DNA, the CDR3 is TGTGCCATCAGTGAGTCTAGGGGGCCAGATGAGCAGTTCTTC.

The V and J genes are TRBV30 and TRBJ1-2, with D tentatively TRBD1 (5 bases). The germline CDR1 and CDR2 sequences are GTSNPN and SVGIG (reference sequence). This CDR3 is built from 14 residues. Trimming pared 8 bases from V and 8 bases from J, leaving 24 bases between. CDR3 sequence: CALARRTPGGGYTF. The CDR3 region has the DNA TGTGCCCTCGCACGACGGACCCCCGGGGGGGGCTACACCTTC.

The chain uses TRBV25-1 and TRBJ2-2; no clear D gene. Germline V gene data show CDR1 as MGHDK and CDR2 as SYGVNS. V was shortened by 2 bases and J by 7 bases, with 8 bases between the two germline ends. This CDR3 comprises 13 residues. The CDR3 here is CASSELLGGELFF. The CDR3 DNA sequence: TGTGCCAGCAGTGAACTTCTAGGCGGGGAGCTGTTTTTT.

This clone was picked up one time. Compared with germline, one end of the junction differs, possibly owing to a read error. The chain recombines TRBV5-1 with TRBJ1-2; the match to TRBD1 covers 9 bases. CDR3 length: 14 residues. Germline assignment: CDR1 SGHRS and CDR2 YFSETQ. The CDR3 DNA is TGTGCCAGCAGCTCGGGACAGGGCGGCCTAGGCTACACCTTC. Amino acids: CASSSGQGGLGYTF.

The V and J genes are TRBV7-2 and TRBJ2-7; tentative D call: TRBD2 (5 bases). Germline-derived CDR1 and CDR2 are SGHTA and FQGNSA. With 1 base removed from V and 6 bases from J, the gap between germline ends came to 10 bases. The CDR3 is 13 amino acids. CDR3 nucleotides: TGTGCCAGCAGCTTAGGCTTTCGGGGCGAGCAGTACGTC. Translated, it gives CASSLGFRGEQYV.

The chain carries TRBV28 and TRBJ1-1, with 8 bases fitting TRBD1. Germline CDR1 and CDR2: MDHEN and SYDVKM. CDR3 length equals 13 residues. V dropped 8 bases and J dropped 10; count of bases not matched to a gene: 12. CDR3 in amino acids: CASFTEGTGLAFF. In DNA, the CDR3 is TGTGCCAGCTTCACTGAAGGGACAGGTCTAGCTTTCTTT.

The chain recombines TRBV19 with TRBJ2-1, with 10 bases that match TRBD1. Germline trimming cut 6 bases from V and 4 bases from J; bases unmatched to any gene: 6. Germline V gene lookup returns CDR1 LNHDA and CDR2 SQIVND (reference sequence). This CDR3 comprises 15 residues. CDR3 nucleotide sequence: TGTGCCAGTAGGACCGGGACAGGGGTTTACAATGAGCAGTTCTTC. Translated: CASRTGTGVYNEQFF.

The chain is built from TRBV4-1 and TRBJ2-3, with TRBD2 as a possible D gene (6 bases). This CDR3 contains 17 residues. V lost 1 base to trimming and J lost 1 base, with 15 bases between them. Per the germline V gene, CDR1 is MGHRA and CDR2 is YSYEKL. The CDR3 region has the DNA TGCGCCAGCAGCCAAGTATATGGGCGGGGAGGCACAGATACGCAGTATTTT. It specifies CASSQVYGRGGTDTQYF.

In DNA, the CDR3 is TGTGCCAGCAGTGAACCGGGACAGGCAGGGACCCAGTACTTC. Encoded protein: CASSEPGQAGTQYF. This sequence joins TRBV28 and TRBJ2-5; 8 nucleotides align to TRBD1. The junction had 9 bases not matched to a gene; V was cut back by 5 bases and J by 7 bases. The germline V gene encodes CDR1 MDHEN and CDR2 SYDVKM. This CDR3 contains 14 residues.

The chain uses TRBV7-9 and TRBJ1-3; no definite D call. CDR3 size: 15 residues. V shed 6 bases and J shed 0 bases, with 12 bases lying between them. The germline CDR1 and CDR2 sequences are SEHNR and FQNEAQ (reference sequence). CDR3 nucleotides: TGTGCCAGCAGTTTTATAGGGAGCTCTGGAAACACCATATATTTT. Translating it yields CASSFIGSSGNTIYF.

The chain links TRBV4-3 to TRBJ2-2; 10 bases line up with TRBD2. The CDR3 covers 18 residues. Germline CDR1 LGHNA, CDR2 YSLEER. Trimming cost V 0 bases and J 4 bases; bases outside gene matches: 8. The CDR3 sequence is CASSQDWSGGAVTGELFF. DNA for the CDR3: TGCGCCAGCAGCCAAGATTGGAGCGGGGGGGCGGTCACCGGGGAGCTGTTTTTT.

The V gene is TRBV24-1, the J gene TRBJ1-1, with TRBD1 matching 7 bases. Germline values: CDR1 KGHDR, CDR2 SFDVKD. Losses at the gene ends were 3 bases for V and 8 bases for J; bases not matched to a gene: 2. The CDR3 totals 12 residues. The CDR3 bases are TGTGCCACCAGTGATGCGGGACAGGAAGCTTTCTTT. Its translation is CATSDAGQEAFF.

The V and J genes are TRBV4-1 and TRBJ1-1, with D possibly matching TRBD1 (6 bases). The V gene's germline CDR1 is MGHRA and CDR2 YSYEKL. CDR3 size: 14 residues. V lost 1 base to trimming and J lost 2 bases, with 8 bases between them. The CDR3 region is CASSQGGQNTEAFF. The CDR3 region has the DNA TGCGCCAGCAGCCAAGGGGGGCAAAACACTGAAGCTTTCTTT.

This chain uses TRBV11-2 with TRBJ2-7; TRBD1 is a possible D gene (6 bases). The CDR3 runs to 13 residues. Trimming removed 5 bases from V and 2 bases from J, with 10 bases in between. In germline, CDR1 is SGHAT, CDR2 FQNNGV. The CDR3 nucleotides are TGTGCCAGCAGCCGTTCAGGGGCCTACGAGCAGTACGTC. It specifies CASSRSGAYEQYV.

The CDR3 DNA reads as TGTGCCAGCATAGCGGGAAGTCGGAACACCATATATTTT. Translated: CASIAGSRNTIYF. This chain uses TRBV28 with TRBJ1-3; D is undetermined. This CDR3 has 13 residues. Deletions cut 7 bases from V and 7 bases from J, with 14 bases between. Germline CDR1 MDHEN, CDR2 SYDVKM. The complete variable domain, with remaining parts taken from reference TRBV28 and TRBJ1-3, reads DVKVTQSSRYLVKRTGEKVFLECVQDMDHENMFWYRQDPGLGLRLIYFSYDVKMKEKGDIPEGYSVSREKKERFSLILESASTNQTSMYLCASIAGSRNTIYFGEGSWLTVV.